What follows are 26 T cell receptor beta chains derived from one specimen sequenced in a study of blood T cell repertoires in COVID-19. TCRdb's copy holds only in-frame clones and misses some; the assay was immunoSEQ multiplex PCR. The sample carries over 200,000 clones, roughly 80% recorded once. The sample comprised peripheral blood. Receptors were obtained from a woman aged 80 or over with COVID-19, enrolled during active disease.

The chain uses TRBV2 and TRBJ2-1, with D tentatively TRBD2 (6 bases). The CDR3 has 16 amino acids. V lost 6 bases and J 0 bases, leaving 15 bases between the germline ends. Germline CDR1 reads SNHLY; CDR2 reads FYNNEI. CDR3 in amino acids: CASRALASGSYNEQFF. DNA of the CDR3: TGTGCCAGCAGGGCACTAGCATCGGGCTCCTACAATGAGCAGTTCTTC.

The J gene is TRBJ2-4, the V gene TRBV3-1 (or the pseudogene TRBV3-2); D is possibly TRBD1 (6 bases). V lost 1 base to trimming and J lost 7 bases, with 14 bases between them. This CDR3 spans 15 amino acids. Germline CDR1 reads LGHDT; CDR2 reads YNNKEL (reference sequence). The DNA for the CDR3 is TGTGCCAGCAGCCAAGGAGGGACATTAGGGAACATTCAGTACTTC. Residues: CASSQGGTLGNIQYF.

This clone has only one observation. This sequence joins TRBV6-5 and TRBJ1-6; D unclear. The CDR3 covers 16 residues. The V end was cut by 2 bases, the J end by 5 bases, with 13 bases between. The V gene's germline CDR1 is MNHEY and CDR2 SVGAGI. The CDR3 protein is CASSYPGSSNNSPLHF. The CDR3 DNA reads as TGTGCCAGCAGTTACCCGGGGTCCAGCAATAATTCACCCCTCCACTTT.

The chain carries TRBV5-1 and TRBJ1-2, with 9 bases fitting TRBD1. This CDR3 has 15 amino acids. Germline trimming cut 4 bases from V and 2 bases from J; bases unmatched to any gene: 6. Germline V gene lookup returns CDR1 SGHRS and CDR2 YFSETQ. In DNA form, the CDR3 reads TGCGCCAGCAGCGCTCCGGGACAGGGCAACTATGGCTACACCTTC. Its protein product is CASSAPGQGNYGYTF. Full variable domain (rest looked up from reference TRBV5-1 and TRBJ1-2): KAGVTQTPRYLIKTRGQQVTLSCSPISGHRSVSWYQQTPGQGLQFLFEYFSETQRNKGNFPGRFSGRQFSNSRSEMNVSTLELGDSALYLCASSAPGQGNYGYTFGSGTRLTVV.

This rearrangement joins TRBV14 to TRBJ2-7; no definite D call. The CDR3 loop spans 12 amino acids. CDR1 is SGHDN and CDR2 is FVKESK in the germline V gene. V shed 4 bases and J shed 0 bases, with 4 bases lying between them. For the CDR3, the DNA is TGTGCCAGCAGCCGGAGCTCCTACGAGCAGTACTTC. The encoded protein is CASSRSSYEQYF.

The V and J genes are TRBV25-1 and TRBJ2-7, with D possibly TRBD2 on 5 matching bases. Trimming left V 3 bases short and J 3 bases short, with 15 bases between. CDR1 and CDR2 (germline): MGHDK, SYGVNS. The CDR3 spans 15 residues. The CDR3 reads CASSDPRGSGYEQYF. The CDR3 nucleotides read TGTGCCAGCAGTGACCCAAGAGGGTCGGGCTACGAGCAGTACTTC.

The chain carries TRBV9 and TRBJ2-7, with 8 bases lining up with TRBD2. Germline CDR1 is SGDLS and CDR2 is YYNGEE. The J segment lost 0 bases and the V segment lost 0 bases, leaving 5 bases of the junction unmatched. The CDR3 is made up of 16 amino acids. CDR3 sequence (DNA): TGTGCCAGCAGCGTAGGGTTTAGCGGGATCTCCTACGAGCAGTACTTC. Its translation: CASSVGFSGISYEQYF.

The V and J genes are TRBV19 and TRBJ1-2, with a weak D call TRBD1 (5 bases). CDR3 length equals 15 residues. Looked up from germline, CDR1 is LNHDA and CDR2 is SQIVND (reference sequence). Trimming took off 6 bases at V and 4 bases at J, with 18 bases between the two ends. The CDR3 is CASSGESQGVYGYTF. The CDR3 nucleotides are TGTGCCAGTAGCGGAGAGTCCCAGGGCGTCTATGGCTACACCTTC.

In DNA form, the CDR3 reads TGTGCCGGTGGGGGGGGCTACGCTGGAAACACCATATATTTT. Translated, it gives CAGGGGYAGNTIYF. The rearrangement joins TRBV28 to TRBJ1-3, with a possible D match to TRBD1 (6 bases). This CDR3 is built from 14 residues. The germline V gene has CDR1 MDHEN and CDR2 SYDVKM. V lost 11 bases, J lost 2 bases, and 16 bases lay in between.

This chain uses TRBV7-9 with TRBJ2-5, with TRBD2 matching over 13 bases. V shed 1 base, J shed 9 bases, and the junction held 5 bases outside the gene matches. The CDR3 has 15 residues. The germline V gene has CDR1 SEHNR and CDR2 FQNEAQ (reference sequence). In nucleotides, the CDR3 is TGTGCCAGCAGCTTAGGGACTAGCGGGAGTGGGGCCCAGTACTTC. Its translation: CASSLGTSGSGAQYF.

The CDR3 nucleotides read TGTGCCAGCAGCCTCGAGGCTAGCGGCAATACGCAGTATTTT. It encodes CASSLEASGNTQYF. This chain links TRBV5-6 with TRBJ2-3, with 7 bases aligning to TRBD2. The germline CDR1 and CDR2 sequences are SGHDT and YYEEEE. V shed 4 bases, J shed 7 bases, and the junction held 9 bases outside the gene matches. This CDR3 region has 14 residues.

The rearrangement uses TRBV28 and TRBJ1-4; 8 bases fit TRBD1. From germline, CDR1 is MDHEN and CDR2 SYDVKM. This CDR3 contains 13 residues. The V and J ends lost 11 bases and 11 bases, in that order; junction bases with no gene match: 13. The CDR3 nucleotides are TGTGCCTCCGGGGGGACAGGTGGGGGCAAACTGTTTTTT. Its translation is CASGGTGGGKLFF.

This chain joins TRBV15 and TRBJ1-2; 10 nucleotides align to TRBD1. The germline gives CDR1 LNHNV, CDR2 YYDKDF (reference sequence). J gave up 4 bases and V 0 bases, and 2 bases lay outside the gene matches. There are 15 residues in the CDR3. The CDR3 protein is CATSRDRQGAYGYTF. Here the CDR3 DNA reads TGTGCCACCAGCAGAGATCGACAGGGGGCCTATGGCTACACCTTC.

V and J are TRBV3-1 (or the pseudogene TRBV3-2) and TRBJ2-5, with D possibly TRBD1 on 6 matching bases. The CDR3 runs 14 residues. Germline CDR1 and CDR2: LGHDT and YNNKEL (reference sequence). Trimming pared 3 bases from V and 3 bases from J, leaving 11 bases between. The CDR3: CASSHPGHKETQYF. The CDR3 nucleotides are TGTGCCAGCAGCCACCCGGGACACAAAGAGACCCAGTACTTC.

V is TRBV4-1 and J is TRBJ2-2; D is ambiguous. The germline V gene encodes CDR1 MGHRA and CDR2 YSYEKL. The CDR3 sequence is 16 residues long. Deletions cut 1 base from V and 3 bases from J, with 12 bases between. This CDR3 reads CASSQVIRADTGELFF. The CDR3, as DNA: TGCGCCAGCAGCCAAGTAATAAGAGCTGACACCGGGGAGCTGTTTTTT.

This sequence joins TRBV4-1 and TRBJ1-6; a possible D gene is TRBD1 (6 bases). The germline gives CDR1 MGHRA, CDR2 YSYEKL. Trimming took 3 bases from V and 9 from J, leaving 15 bases between them. The CDR3 sequence is 15 residues long. The chain's CDR3 is CASSQGAPEISPLHF. For the CDR3, the DNA is TGCGCCAGCAGCCAGGGGGCCCCGGAAATTTCACCCCTCCACTTT.

The chain has TRBV3-1 (or the pseudogene TRBV3-2) and TRBJ1-3; D unresolved. Germline-derived CDR1 and CDR2 are LGHDT and YNNKEL (reference sequence). There are 14 residues in the CDR3. V lost 3 bases and J 3 bases, leaving 9 bases between the germline ends. The CDR3 is CASSHILDGNTIYF. The CDR3 DNA is TGTGCCAGCAGCCATATTCTAGATGGAAACACCATATATTTT.

The rearrangement uses TRBV6-5 and TRBJ1-2; 8 bases fit TRBD1. The CDR3 is made up of 16 amino acids. Per germline, CDR1 MNHEY and CDR2 SVGAGI. V shed 1 base, J shed 10 bases, and the junction held 14 bases outside the gene matches. This CDR3 reads CASSYLGGGQAADYTF. In DNA form, the CDR3 reads TGTGCCAGCAGTTACTTAGGGGGGGGACAGGCTGCGGACTACACCTTC.

In this sample, this clone turned up once. The gene calls are TRBV7-3 and TRBJ1-6; 7 bases agree with TRBD1. J gave up 6 bases and V 5 bases, and 7 bases lay outside the gene matches. In germline, CDR1 is SGHTA, CDR2 FQGTGA. CDR3 size: 15 residues. CDR3 nucleotide sequence: TGTGCCAGCAGCAAGAACAGGGGCGGTAATTCACCCCTCCACTTT. Translation: CASSKNRGGNSPLHF.

The chain combines TRBV28 with TRBJ1-4; D is undetermined. CDR3 length: 13 residues. V lost 5 bases to trimming and J lost 2 bases, with 6 bases between them. Germline values: CDR1 MDHEN, CDR2 SYDVKM. CDR3 residues: CASSLGTNEKLFF. The CDR3 DNA reads as TGTGCCAGCAGTCTCGGGACTAATGAAAAACTGTTTTTT.

The chain is built from TRBV12-3 or TRBV12-4 and TRBJ1-1, with no clear D. CDR3 length: 13 residues. Trimming removed 7 bases from V and 3 bases from J, with 12 bases in between. CDR3 amino acids: CASTTYGYTEAFF. The CDR3 coding sequence is TGTGCCAGCACCACTTACGGGTACACTGAAGCTTTCTTT.

This clone was counted between two and nine times. CDR3 region: CASSARGGRLVDTQYF. CDR3 in DNA: TGTGCCAGCAGCGCGAGGGGGGGTCGGCTAGTGGATACGCAGTATTTT. The chain combines TRBV7-9 with TRBJ2-3, with D perhaps matching TRBD2 (7 bases). V lost 5 bases to trimming and J lost 6 bases, with 21 bases between them. Germline CDR1 is SEHNR and CDR2 is FQNEAQ (reference sequence). CDR3 size: 16 residues.

This clone showed up just once. The chain joins TRBV11-3 to TRBJ1-3; D uncertain. The CDR3 has 13 residues. The ends were cut back, 6 bases at V and 0 bases at J, with 6 bases in the middle. Germline CDR1 reads SGHNT; CDR2 reads YENEEA. CDR3: CASSGGSGNTIYF. CDR3 sequence (DNA): TGTGCCAGCAGTGGCGGCTCTGGAAACACCATATATTTT.

The rearrangement links TRBV16 to TRBJ1-5; D ambiguous. Germline lookup yields CDR1 KGHSY and CDR2 FQNENV. V lost 4 bases and J 4 bases, leaving 23 bases between the germline ends. The CDR3 spans 18 residues. The CDR3, as DNA: TGTGCCAGCAGCCTACGCCGGACGGGAGTTGCCTTAAATCAGCCCCAGCATTTT. Encoded protein: CASSLRRTGVALNQPQHF.

The rearrangement links TRBV7-9 to TRBJ2-7; TRBD2 matches at 14 bases. CDR1 and CDR2 (germline): SEHNR, FQNEAQ (reference sequence). The CDR3 has 18 amino acids. Trimming cost V 5 bases and J 2 bases; bases outside gene matches: 11. The CDR3 is CASSPTGLAGVTPYEQYF. CDR3 coding DNA: TGTGCCAGCAGCCCGACGGGACTAGCGGGAGTCACTCCCTACGAGCAGTACTTC.

DNA for the CDR3: TGCGCCAGCAGCAACGGACAGACCCCCCCTGAAGCTTTCTTT. Protein sequence: CASSNGQTPPEAFF. This chain uses TRBV5-1 with TRBJ1-1; tentative D call: TRBD1 (6 bases). The V and J ends lost 4 bases and 6 bases respectively, with 16 bases between them. Germline assignment: CDR1 SGHRS and CDR2 YFSETQ. This CDR3 has 14 amino acids.